These T cell receptor beta chains were read from a single sample in a study of T cell responses to AZD1222 COVID-19 vaccine. TCRdb keeps only in-frame clones here, not all; method: immunoSEQ multiplex PCR. In the table there are 95,000 to 110,000 clones, around nine tenths of which are singletons. Sequenced here: peripheral blood, sampled 28 days after the second AZD1222 dose. These receptors all come from an adult who received the AZD1222 COVID-19 vaccine. CDR3s include the opening cysteine and the closing phenylalanine or tryptophan. Fields, in order: clone size, V gene, J gene, D gene, CDR3 protein, CDR3 DNA. A D gene is named only where the DNA matches it firmly. Where a row states a size, it is once, few, many or the class of an expanded clone; other rows omit it.

-	TRBV19	TRBJ2-7	-	CASSIDRRDGNEQYF	TGTGCCAGTAGTATAGATCGGAGGGACGGGAACGAGCAGTACTTC
once	TRBV19	TRBJ1-5	TRBD1	CASTTDRLGNQPQHF	TGTGCCAGTACCACGGACAGGTTGGGCAATCAGCCCCAGCATTTT
-	TRBV5-5	TRBJ1-4	-	CASSRAGGTNEKLFF	TGTGCCAGCAGCCGGGCCGGGGGAACTAATGAAAAACTGTTTTTT
once	TRBV5-1	TRBJ1-2	-	CASSYNGQPNYGYTF	TGCGCCAGCAGCTACAACGGACAGCCTAACTATGGCTACACCTTC
-	TRBV7-7	TRBJ2-3	-	CASSLGPTADTQYF	TGTGCCAGCAGCTTAGGTCCTACCGCAGATACGCAGTATTTT
-	TRBV6-5	TRBJ2-2	TRBD1	CASSYGTEYTGELFF	TGTGCCAGCAGTTACGGGACAGAGTACACCGGGGAGCTGTTTTTT
-	TRBV2	TRBJ1-5	-	CASSELGGNQPQHF	TGTGCCAGCAGTGAATTGGGTGGCAATCAGCCCCAGCATTTT
-	TRBV6-4	TRBJ1-5	-	CASRGWGSQPQHF	TGTGCCAGCAGGGGGTGGGGCAGTCAGCCCCAGCATTTT
-	TRBV9	TRBJ2-3	TRBD2	CASSVDGGASGATDTQYF	TGTGCCAGCAGCGTAGATGGGGGAGCTAGCGGAGCCACAGATACGCAGTATTTT
-	TRBV5-5	TRBJ2-1	TRBD1	CASSLGTGVNEQFF	TGTGCCAGCAGCTTAGGGACAGGGGTCAATGAGCAGTTCTTC
once	TRBV5-6	TRBJ1-5	-	CASSFSGSRGNQPQHF	TGTGCCAGCAGCTTTTCAGGGAGTAGGGGCAATCAGCCCCAGCATTTT
-	TRBV28	TRBJ2-7	TRBD1	CASSNRGQEPYEQYF	TGTGCCAGCAGCAATAGAGGACAGGAACCCTACGAGCAGTACTTC